The entry below describes one T cell receptor beta chain. Its target is not known. This sample is part of a study of cytomegalovirus exposure and HLA in healthy donors. Looking at the study overall: The 110 or so validation repertoires were produced on the same platform as the roughly 690 repertoires of the first cohort. This was reported in a later analysis. Study observations and caveats: A subsequent analysis found that TCR clusters from the first cohort also tended to co-occur in the 130 or so validation repertoires, with approximately 95% of cluster scores above 0. TCR sequences were mostly rare, though some public TCRs occurred in many donors.

CDR3 length equals 16 residues. Germline V gene lookup returns CDR1 SGHDN and CDR2 FVKESK. V trimming: 4 bases; J trimming: 4 bases; junction bases outside the gene matches: 9. Generated by immunoSEQ multiplex PCR, the TCRdb table keeps only in-frame clones and is missing some. The table records more than 250,000 clones, 90% of them present only once. This receptor was obtained from a woman aged 25 to 45 in good health and CMV-seronegative. The chain recombines TRBV14 with TRBJ2-3; TRBD2 matches at 9 bases. Sample: PBMCs. CDR3 sequence reads: CASSPSLGLAADTQYF. The CDR3, as DNA: TGTGCCAGCAGCCCAAGCTTGGGACTAGCCGCAGATACGCAGTATTTT.